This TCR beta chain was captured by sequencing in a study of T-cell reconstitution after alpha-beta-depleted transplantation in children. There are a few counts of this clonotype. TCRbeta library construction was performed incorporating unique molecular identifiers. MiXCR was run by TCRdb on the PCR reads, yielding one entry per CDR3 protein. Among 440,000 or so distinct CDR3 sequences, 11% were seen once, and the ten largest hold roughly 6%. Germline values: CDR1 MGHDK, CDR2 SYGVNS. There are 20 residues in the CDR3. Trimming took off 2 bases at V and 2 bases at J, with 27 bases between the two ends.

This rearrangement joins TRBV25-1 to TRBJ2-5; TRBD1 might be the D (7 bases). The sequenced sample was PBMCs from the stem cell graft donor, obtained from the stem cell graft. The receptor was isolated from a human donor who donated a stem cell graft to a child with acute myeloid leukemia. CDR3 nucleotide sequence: TGTGCCAGCAGTGAAAGAGGAACAGGGGTTGGTAGCGGAGTTCAAGAGACCCAGTACTTC. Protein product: CASSERGTGVGSGVQETQYF.